The clone carrying this T cell receptor beta chain was seen more than once but under ten times. The antigen is unknown. The sample originates from a study of cytomegalovirus exposure and HLA in healthy donors. PCR involved 60 Vbeta and 13 Jbeta primers. Only in-frame clones appear in the TCRdb table, and some are missing; sequencing was by immunoSEQ multiplex PCR. The profile shows 90,000 to 110,000 clones, 13% to 15% of them singletons. General study results and limits: Follow-up analysis later connected one missense variant in DCLRE1C with trimming of TCR beta V- and J-genes.

Donors had nominal health at sampling but likely had unrecorded immune exposures. The sample was PBMCs. This receptor was obtained from a female donor in good health and CMV-seronegative.

CDR3: CASSYAAGGQETQYF. The CDR3 nucleotides read TGTGCCAGCAGTTACGCGGCAGGGGGCCAAGAGACCCAGTACTTC. This chain connects TRBV6-5 to TRBJ2-5; 7 nucleotides line up with TRBD1. In germline, CDR1 is MNHEY, CDR2 SVGAGI. The CDR3 consists of 15 residues. Germline trimming cut 2 bases from V and 1 base from J; bases unmatched to any gene: 4.